The rows below give T cell receptor beta chains drawn from one sample of a study of T cells in Graves' hyperthyroidism and ophthalmopathy. MiXCR, applied by TCRdb to the multiplex PCR reads, yields one record per CDR3 protein. Among approximately 400,000 distinct CDR3 sequences, about an eighth were seen once, and the ten largest hold around 27%. The specimen was blood. Receptors were obtained from a man aged 50-59 years with Graves' ophthalmopathy. CDR3s include the opening cysteine and the closing phenylalanine or tryptophan. Each record gives: clone size, V gene, J gene, D gene, CDR3 protein, CDR3 DNA. The D gene is left open where the match is weak. Not every row has a clone size; where given, it reads once, few, many or a size class.

NA	TRBV6-1	TRBJ2-1	NA	CASTGYDEQFF	TGTGCCAGCACCGGATACGATGAGCAGTTCTTC
many	TRBV5-1	TRBJ2-1	NA	CASSQGRYNEQFF	TGCGCCAGCAGCCAGGGACGATACAATGAGCAGTTCTTC
many	TRBV3-1	TRBJ2-1	TRBD1	CASSQGDRGFVDEQFF	TGTGCCAGCAGCCAAGGGGACAGGGGTTTTGTTGATGAGCAGTTCTTC
NA	TRBV5-1	TRBJ2-5	NA	CASNGDFRETQYF	TGCGCCAGCAACGGAGATTTTCGAGAGACCCAGTACTTC
many	TRBV28	TRBJ1-2	NA	CASRTPLVYGYTF	TGTGCCAGCAGGACGCCCCTGGTCTATGGCTACACCTTC
many	TRBV27	TRBJ2-7	TRBD1	CASSFWDRPYEQYF	TGTGCCAGCAGTTTTTGGGACAGACCCTACGAGCAGTACTTC
NA	TRBV7-3	TRBJ1-1	NA	CASSLKDRYSEAFF	TGTGCCAGCAGCTTAAAGGACAGATACTCTGAAGCTTTCTTT
many	TRBV5-1	TRBJ2-1	TRBD2	CASSLSGRGPYNEQFF	TGCGCCAGCAGCTTGAGCGGGAGGGGCCCCTACAATGAGCAGTTCTTC
many	TRBV29-1	TRBJ1-2	NA	CSVSKAGNYGYTF	TGCAGCGTCTCGAAAGCCGGAAACTATGGCTACACCTTC
many	TRBV11-2	TRBJ1-1	NA	CASSLDRLVNTEAFF	TGTGCCAGCAGCTTAGATCGGCTGGTGAACACTGAAGCTTTCTTT
many	TRBV6-5	TRBJ2-1	NA	CASSYISLSEQFF	TGTGCCAGCAGTTATATTAGCCTAAGTGAGCAGTTCTTC
NA	TRBV20-1	TRBJ2-7	NA	CSASDGAPYEQYF	TGCAGTGCTAGTGATGGGGCCCCTTACGAGCAGTACTTC
many	TRBV15	TRBJ2-1	TRBD1	CATSRSRDRVWNEQFF	TGTGCCACCAGCAGAAGCCGGGACAGGGTGTGGAATGAGCAGTTCTTC
many	TRBV5-5	TRBJ2-1	TRBD2	CASRKSGVVGGPSYNEQFF	TGTGCCAGCAGAAAAAGTGGGGTGGTGGGAGGGCCCTCCTACAATGAGCAGTTCTTC
NA	TRBV29-1	TRBJ2-7	NA	CSVQIGTREQYF	TGCAGCGTTCAGATTGGGACGCGCGAGCAGTACTTC
NA	TRBV28	TRBJ2-1	NA	CASIPNGGPSSYNEQFF	TGTGCCAGCATCCCTAATGGGGGCCCGAGCTCCTACAATGAGCAGTTCTTC
NA	TRBV12-3/TRBV12-4	TRBJ2-2	TRBD2	CASRPSGRAAGELFF	TGTGCCAGCAGGCCTAGCGGGAGGGCCGCCGGGGAGCTGTTTTTT
many	TRBV28	TRBJ1-5	TRBD1	CASSLPSQGDQPQHF	TGTGCCAGCAGTTTACCGTCTCAGGGGGATCAGCCCCAGCATTTT
NA	TRBV5-1	TRBJ2-3	NA	CASTNSGWTDTQYF	TGCGCCAGCACCAACTCAGGGTGGACAGATACGCAGTATTTT
NA	TRBV4-1	TRBJ2-3	NA	CASSHPGTAIRRTDTQYF	TGCGCCAGCAGCCACCCCGGGACCGCCATCCGACGCACAGATACGCAGTATTTT
many	TRBV28	TRBJ2-4	NA	CASINPSSKNIQYF	TGTGCCAGCATAAACCCGTCATCCAAAAACATTCAGTACTTC
NA	TRBV12-3/TRBV12-4	TRBJ1-5	NA	CASSFWSIQPQHF	TGTGCCAGCAGTTTCTGGAGCATTCAGCCCCAGCATTTT
many	TRBV28	TRBJ2-1	TRBD2	CATLAGGPFYNEQFF	TGTGCCACGTTAGCGGGAGGGCCGTTTTACAATGAGCAGTTCTTC
few	TRBV9	TRBJ1-1	NA	CASSVYATVNTEAFF	TGTGCCAGCAGCGTTTACGCGACAGTGAACACTGAAGCTTTCTTT
few	TRBV9	TRBJ1-5	NA	CASNDGRSTQPQHF	TGTGCCAGCAACGATGGGCGGTCTACTCAGCCCCAGCATTTT
many	TRBV28	TRBJ2-3	NA	CASSLDATQYF	TGTGCCAGCAGTTTAGACGCTACGCAGTATTTT
many	TRBV2	TRBJ2-1	NA	CASMLLFLTNEQFF	TGTGCCAGCATGTTGTTATTTCTTACCAATGAGCAGTTCTTC
many	TRBV4-2	TRBJ2-3	TRBD2	CASSQEPAGGDTDTQYF	TGTGCCAGCAGCCAAGAGCCAGCGGGAGGGGACACAGATACGCAGTATTTT
NA	TRBV10-3	TRBJ2-7	TRBD1	CAISGTGGEYEQYF	TGTGCCATCTCCGGGACAGGGGGCGAGTACGAGCAGTACTTC
many	TRBV10-3	TRBJ2-5	TRBD1	CATGTGVGETQYF	TGTGCCACGGGGACAGGTGTTGGAGAGACCCAGTACTTC
many	TRBV29-1	TRBJ2-1	TRBD2	CSASPGGSNEQFF	TGCAGCGCCTCCCCGGGGGGGTCGAATGAGCAGTTCTTC
many	TRBV9	TRBJ1-1	NA	CASSGQQGFGTEAFF	TGTGCCAGCAGCGGCCAACAGGGCTTTGGCACTGAAGCTTTCTTT
many	TRBV18	TRBJ2-1	NA	CASSPSRDMNEQFF	TGTGCCAGCTCACCGTCCCGGGACATGAATGAGCAGTTCTTC
few	TRBV13	TRBJ2-5	TRBD1	CASSLDRFKETQYF	TGTGCCAGCAGCTTGGACAGGTTCAAAGAGACCCAGTACTTC
many	TRBV29-1	TRBJ1-3	NA	CSVDQRESGNTIYF	TGCAGCGTTGATCAGAGGGAGTCTGGAAACACCATATATTTT
NA	TRBV19	TRBJ1-2	NA	CAAGAQGFYGYTF	TGTGCCGCCGGCGCACAGGGTTTCTATGGCTACACCTTC
many	TRBV2	TRBJ2-1	TRBD2	CASSPRLAGVEEQFF	TGTGCCAGCAGTCCGCGACTAGCGGGAGTGGAGGAGCAGTTCTTC
many	TRBV5-6	TRBJ2-1	NA	CASSLRQAYNEQFF	TGTGCCAGCAGCTTGAGGCAGGCATACAATGAGCAGTTCTTC
NA	TRBV18	TRBJ2-3	TRBD2	CASSPGTSGSIGDTQYF	TGTGCCAGCTCGCCCGGGACTAGCGGGAGTATCGGAGATACGCAGTATTTT
NA	TRBV20-1	TRBJ1-1	NA	CSGTVGTEAFF	TGCAGTGGGACCGTGGGGACTGAAGCTTTCTTT
many	TRBV11-2	TRBJ2-7	TRBD2	CASSLAPAGGYAQYF	TGTGCCAGCAGCTTAGCCCCCGCGGGAGGGTACGCGCAGTACTTC
NA	TRBV7-9	TRBJ2-1	TRBD2	CASNQRPGLVGEQFF	TGTGCCAGCAACCAACGACCGGGACTAGTCGGTGAGCAGTTCTTC
once	TRBV19	TRBJ2-1	NA	CASSIGANEQFF	TGTGCCAGTAGTATTGGGGCCAATGAGCAGTTCTTC
many	TRBV20-1	TRBJ2-7	TRBD2	CSAKGTRDSYEQYF	TGCAGTGCTAAAGGGACTAGGGACTCCTACGAGCAGTACTTC
many	TRBV5-1	TRBJ1-1	TRBD1	CASRGDRGNMNTEAFF	TGCGCCAGCAGAGGGGACAGGGGCAACATGAACACTGAAGCTTTCTTT
few	TRBV5-1	TRBJ1-1	NA	CASSFGNTEAFF	TGCGCCAGCAGCTTCGGGAACACTGAAGCTTTCTTT
NA	TRBV27	TRBJ2-2	NA	CASSSFGGMTRESNTGELFF	TGTGCCAGCAGTTCATTTGGAGGGATGACAAGAGAATCGAACACCGGGGAGCTGTTTTTT
NA	TRBV5-1	TRBJ2-7	TRBD1	CASSLVGTGFYEQYF	TGTGCCAGCAGCTTAGTTGGGACAGGATTCTACGAGCAGTACTTC
few	TRBV19	TRBJ2-7	NA	CASNPGGGTYEQYF	TGTGCCAGTAACCCCGGAGGGGGTACCTACGAGCAGTACTTC
NA	TRBV7-3	TRBJ1-6	NA	CASSLGVDSTLHF	TGTGCCAGCAGCTTAGGTGTAGATTCGACCCTCCACTTT
many	TRBV3-1	TRBJ1-6	NA	CASSQRGSSYNSPLHF	TGTGCCAGCAGCCAACGGGGGAGCTCCTATAATTCACCCCTCCACTTT
NA	TRBV9	TRBJ2-1	NA	CASSVDGRELNEQFF	TGTGCCAGCAGCGTAGATGGCAGGGAGCTCAATGAGCAGTTCTTC
many	TRBV13	TRBJ1-3	NA	CASSYGGSGNTIYF	TGTGCCAGCAGCTATGGGGGCTCTGGAAACACCATATATTTT
many	TRBV2	TRBJ1-4	NA	CASSEKRVVLFF	TGTGCCAGCAGTGAGAAACGGGTAGTACTGTTTTTT
few	TRBV24-1	TRBJ2-1	NA	CATGMGSYNEQFF	TGTGCCACAGGGATGGGGTCCTACAATGAGCAGTTCTTC
many	TRBV12-3/TRBV12-4	TRBJ2-7	TRBD2	CASSLGGRALNEQYF	TGTGCCAGCAGTTTGGGTGGGAGGGCCCTCAACGAGCAGTACTTC
many	TRBV20-1	TRBJ2-5	TRBD1	CSARTGRETQYF	TGCAGTGCTAGGACAGGGAGAGAGACCCAGTACTTC